Listed here are 9 T cell receptor beta chains from one sample, sequenced in a study of T cell repertoires and Cas9 in healthy adults. Method: immunoSEQ multiplex PCR; TCRdb's copy keeps in-frame clones and lacks some. The sample has 20,000 to 25,000 clones, under 95% seen once. Sample: CD4+ effector T cells (CD127+, CD25-, CD137-, CD154-) from PBMCs; culture status not recorded. These receptors all come from a human donor in good health.

This chain links TRBV7-3 with TRBJ2-1; 8 nucleotides agree with TRBD1. Germline V gene sequence: CDR1 SGHTA, CDR2 FQGTGA. V was pared by 3 bases and J by 9 bases, with 10 bases of the junction left unmatched. CDR3 length equals 15 residues. CDR3 residues: CASSFTGTGDREQFF. CDR3 nucleotides: TGTGCCAGCAGCTTCACCGGGACAGGAGATCGTGAGCAGTTCTTC.

The chain combines TRBV5-8 with TRBJ2-2; D unclear. The CDR3 sequence is 13 residues long. V was shortened by 4 bases and J by 4 bases, with 8 bases between the two germline ends. CDR1 and CDR2 from the germline V gene are SGHTS and YDEGEE. CDR3 nucleotides: TGTGCCAGCAGCCCCACGGTCACCGGGGAGCTGTTTTTT. It translates to CASSPTVTGELFF.

The CDR3 region is CASRGQVTEAFF. CDR3 in DNA: TGTGCCAGCAGGGGACAAGTCACTGAAGCTTTCTTT. This chain joins TRBV2 and TRBJ1-1; TRBD1 is a possible D gene (6 bases). Deletions cut 6 bases from V and 4 bases from J, with 9 bases between. The CDR3 runs to 12 residues. Looked up from germline, CDR1 is SNHLY and CDR2 is FYNNEI.

The rearrangement links TRBV6-5 to TRBJ1-2, with D hard to call. CDR3 length: 12 amino acids. Germline lookup yields CDR1 MNHEY and CDR2 SVGAGI. Trimming removed 7 bases from V and 4 bases from J, with 10 bases in between. The CDR3 here is CASKTSGYGYTF. CDR3 coding DNA: TGTGCCAGCAAAACCAGCGGCTATGGCTACACCTTC.

The chain couples TRBV6-1 to TRBJ2-7; the D is unclear. V was trimmed by 7 bases and J by 3 bases, leaving 7 bases between them. There are 11 residues in the CDR3. In germline, CDR1 is MNHNS, CDR2 SASEGT. The CDR3 spells CASTDGYEQYF. CDR3 nucleotides: TGTGCCAGCACGGACGGCTACGAGCAGTACTTC.

This sequence joins TRBV7-2 and TRBJ2-3, with TRBD2 matching 10 bases. Looked up from germline, CDR1 is SGHTA and CDR2 is FQGNSA. The length of the CDR3 is 18 residues. V shed 1 base and J 3 bases; nucleotides not matched to a gene: 10. CDR3: CASSLVGRTSGHTDTQYF. For the CDR3, the DNA is TGTGCCAGCAGCTTAGTGGGACGGACTAGCGGACATACAGATACGCAGTATTTT.

The genes are TRBV11-1 and TRBJ2-7; no firm D call. CDR3 size: 12 residues. Per the germline V gene, CDR1 is SGHAT and CDR2 is FQDESV (reference sequence). V lost 1 base to trimming and J lost 2 bases, with 3 bases between them. The CDR3 DNA sequence: TGTGCCAGCAGCTTAGACCCCTACGAGCAGTACTTC. Translation gives CASSLDPYEQYF.

CDR3 sequence reads: CASSNQGLKNTGELFF. CDR3 bases: TGTGCCAGCAGTAATCAGGGGTTGAAGAACACCGGGGAGCTGTTTTTT. The rearrangement joins TRBV2 to TRBJ2-2; perhaps TRBD1 as D (6 bases). The CDR3 length is 16 residues. V was shortened by 5 bases and J by 1 base, with 14 bases between the two germline ends. Looked up from germline, CDR1 is SNHLY and CDR2 is FYNNEI.

J is TRBJ2-3 and V is TRBV19, with D maybe TRBD2 (5 bases). V gave up 7 bases and J gave up 5 bases, with 19 bases separating them. Looked up from germline, CDR1 is LNHDA and CDR2 is SQIVND (reference sequence). The CDR3 totals 15 residues. The CDR3 coding sequence is TGTGCCAGTATCGGAGGACCGCCCGCGCTAGATACGCAGTATTTT. Its translation is CASIGGPPALDTQYF.